This TCR beta chain was captured by sequencing in a study of identical twins. Using its own MiXCR run on the 5' RACE reads, TCRdb lists one record per CDR3 protein. The sample has about 480,000 distinct CDR3 sequences; around 14% are singletons. Germline CDR1 is ENHRY and CDR2 is SYGVKD. The V and J ends lost 6 bases and 8 bases, in that order; junction bases with no gene match: 11. This CDR3 is 15 amino acids long. These same records also appear under a second study, on yellow fever vaccine responses in identical twins.

Sequenced input: CD4+ T cells sorted from blood. The sequence came from a woman in her late teens or twenties in good health. The chain combines TRBV10-3 with TRBJ2-7, with 12 bases identical to TRBD2. The CDR3 here is CAISPRTSGDVKQYF. In DNA, the CDR3 is TGTGCCATCAGCCCTAGGACTAGCGGGGACGTAAAGCAGTACTTC.